This T cell receptor beta chain emerged from a study of T cells in women clearing cervical HPV infection. Findings and caveats of the study: Each sample's T-cell count was unknown, possibly confounding richness.

With respect to this clone: The target antigen is unknown. The read ends 3 residues shy of where the CDR3 ends; the end is completed using the germline J gene.

This CDR3 is 16 amino acids long. V shed 3 bases, J shed 6 bases, and the junction held 11 bases outside the gene matches. In germline, CDR1 is SNHLY, CDR2 FYNNEI. Assay used: immunoSEQ multiplex PCR; TCRdb lists only in-frame clones, some missing. The table lists under 35,000 clones. The clonotype originates from a woman between 18 and 75 years old with a cervical HPV16 infection that either progressed to CIN3+ or cleared (not recorded which). This sequence joins TRBV2 and TRBJ2-5; 9 bases agree with TRBD2. The specimen sequenced was blood buffy coat. CDR3 bases read: TGTGCCAGCAGTGACGGTGGCGGGGGGGCCTCTAAGACC. Translation: CASSDGGGGASKT. The entire CDR3 sequence reads CASSDGGGGASKTQYF.